The clone carrying this TCR beta chain was detected a few times. Its matching antigen is unknown. This record belongs to a study of cytomegalovirus exposure and HLA in healthy donors. V was pared by 5 bases and J by 3 bases, with 20 bases of the junction left unmatched. The CDR3 contains 19 residues. The germline V gene has CDR1 GTSNPN and CDR2 SVGIG (reference sequence). The primer mix had 60 Vbeta and 13 Jbeta primers. Measured with immunoSEQ multiplex PCR; TCRdb has only the in-frame clones, and not every one. Among about 43,000 clones listed, roughly 51% were seen once. Study findings and constraints: Across HLA loci, a later analysis found differing TCR association rates, with DRB1 most and HLA-C fewest. The likely explanation for a cluster of highly shared sequence variants was sequencing artifact. What a later analysis showed was that several of the most significant clusters appeared linked to common viral pathogens.

The origin of this receptor is a man between 60 and 75 years old in good health and CMV-seronegative. The sample consisted of PBMCs. This chain joins TRBV30 and TRBJ2-3, with 10 bases aligning to TRBD2. The DNA of the CDR3 is TGTGCCTGGCCTGCCAAATCGTACCTAGCGGGAGCAGGAACAGATACGCAGTATTTT. Its protein product is CAWPAKSYLAGAGTDTQYF. Supplemented by reference TRBV30 and TRBJ2-3, the full variable domain reads SQTIHQWPATLVQPVGSPLSLECTVEGTSNPNLYWYRQAAGRGLQLLFYSVGIGQISSEVPQNLSASRPQDRQFILSSKKLLLSDSGFYLCAWPAKSYLAGAGTDTQYFGPGTRLTVL.